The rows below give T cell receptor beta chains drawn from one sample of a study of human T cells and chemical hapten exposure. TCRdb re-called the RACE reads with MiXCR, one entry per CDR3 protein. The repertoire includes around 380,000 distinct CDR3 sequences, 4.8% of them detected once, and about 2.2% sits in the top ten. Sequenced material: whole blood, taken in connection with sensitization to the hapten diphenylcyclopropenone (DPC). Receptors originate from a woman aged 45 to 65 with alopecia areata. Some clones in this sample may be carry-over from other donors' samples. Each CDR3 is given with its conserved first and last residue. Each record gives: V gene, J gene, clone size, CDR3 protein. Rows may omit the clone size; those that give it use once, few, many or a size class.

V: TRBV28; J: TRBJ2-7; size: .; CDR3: CASSLRGFRYEQYF
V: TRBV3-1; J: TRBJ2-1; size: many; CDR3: CASRGQGAVAGAYNEQFF
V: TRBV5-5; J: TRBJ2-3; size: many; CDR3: CASSRYRDSTDTQYF
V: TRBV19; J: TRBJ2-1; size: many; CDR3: CASSIGGRAKFNPNEQFF
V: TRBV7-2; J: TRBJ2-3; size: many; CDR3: CASSDGGAADTQYF
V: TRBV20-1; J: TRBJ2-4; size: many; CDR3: CSARDGLAKNIQYF
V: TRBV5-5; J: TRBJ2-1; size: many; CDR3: CASSLVSRDNEQFF
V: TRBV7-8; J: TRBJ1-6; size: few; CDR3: CASTGRYNSPLHF
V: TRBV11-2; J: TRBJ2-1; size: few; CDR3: CASSPRLANSFPGSYNEQFF
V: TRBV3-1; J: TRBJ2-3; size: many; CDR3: CASSFATSGGFTDTQYF
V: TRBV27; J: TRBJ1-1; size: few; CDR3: CASSFRDRDSEAFF
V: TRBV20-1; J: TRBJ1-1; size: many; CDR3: CSARDLRATEAFF
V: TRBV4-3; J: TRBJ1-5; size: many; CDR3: CASSQSRNQPQHF
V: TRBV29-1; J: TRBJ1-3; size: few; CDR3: CSALETGNTIYF
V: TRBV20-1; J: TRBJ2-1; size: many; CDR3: CSARRRGSSYNEQFF
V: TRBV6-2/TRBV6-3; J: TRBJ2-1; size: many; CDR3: CASSYTSGQYNEQFF
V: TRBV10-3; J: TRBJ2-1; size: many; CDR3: CAISESTGTRGNEQFF
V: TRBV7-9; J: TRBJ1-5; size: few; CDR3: CASSFTGSNQPQHF
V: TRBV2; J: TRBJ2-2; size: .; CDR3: CASSLVRVGDTGELFF
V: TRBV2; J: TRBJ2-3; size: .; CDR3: CASSIETGFSTDTQYF
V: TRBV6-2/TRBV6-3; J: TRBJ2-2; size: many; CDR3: CASSPSGRGTGELFF
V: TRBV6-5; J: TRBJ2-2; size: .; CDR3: CASSYPTNTGELFF
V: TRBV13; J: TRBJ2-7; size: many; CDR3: CASSNRDRSSYEQYF
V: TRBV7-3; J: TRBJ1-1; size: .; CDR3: CASRTDRADGTEAFF
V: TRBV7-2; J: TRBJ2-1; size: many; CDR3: CASSLARNEQFF
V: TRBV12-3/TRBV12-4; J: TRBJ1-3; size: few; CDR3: CASSSGIMAGNTIYF
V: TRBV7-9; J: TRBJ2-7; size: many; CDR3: CASSLEEDPYF